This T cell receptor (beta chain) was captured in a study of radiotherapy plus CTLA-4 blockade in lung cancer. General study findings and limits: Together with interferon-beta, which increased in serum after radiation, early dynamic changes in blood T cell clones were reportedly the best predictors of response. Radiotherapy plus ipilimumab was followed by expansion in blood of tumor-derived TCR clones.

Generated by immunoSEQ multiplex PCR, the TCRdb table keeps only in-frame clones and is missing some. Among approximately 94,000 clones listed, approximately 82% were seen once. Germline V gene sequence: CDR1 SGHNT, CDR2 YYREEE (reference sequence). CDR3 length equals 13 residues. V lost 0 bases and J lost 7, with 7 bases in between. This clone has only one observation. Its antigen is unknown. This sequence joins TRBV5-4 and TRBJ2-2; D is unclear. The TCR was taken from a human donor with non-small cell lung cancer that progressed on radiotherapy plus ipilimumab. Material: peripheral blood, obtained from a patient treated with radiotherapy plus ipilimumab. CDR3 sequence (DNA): TGTGCCAGCAGCTTGGGGGCGAGCGGGGAGCTGTTTTTT. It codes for CASSLGASGELFF.